Included here is one T cell receptor beta chain sequence, with context. Patients at the Seattle site were enrolled during active infection and followed longitudinally. How the authors handled the data: Counts of nucleated cells, estimated from reference gene primer amplification, were obtained. Using immunoSEQ multiplex PCR, the repertoire was profiled, and TCRdb retains in-frame clones only, with some absent. V and J calls and clone size are those listed in that table; D and trimming were worked out from the DNA. Here the sample spans about 240,000 clones, around 90% being singletons. The record originates from a study of blood T cell repertoires in COVID-19. Background on the study: From the United States, Italy and Spain came samples of acute and convalescent COVID-19.

This receptor was identified in a man under 40 with COVID-19, enrolled during active disease. The sample was peripheral blood.

The CDR3 DNA sequence: TGTGCCAGCAGCCAAGTTTCTAGGGGCAATGAGCAGTTCTTC. This gives the protein CASSQVSRGNEQFF. The chain couples TRBV4-2 to TRBJ2-1; D might be TRBD1 (5 bases). Deletions cut 1 base from V and 6 bases from J, with 10 bases between. This CDR3 comprises 14 residues. Per germline, CDR1 LGHNA and CDR2 YNFKEQ.